One and the same sample provided the 29 T cell receptor beta chains below, sequenced in a study of blood T cell repertoires in COVID-19. The method was immunoSEQ multiplex PCR; TCRdb's version includes in-frame clones alone and lacks a portion of them. Here the sample spans about 150,000 clones, 80% to 90% being singletons. The sequenced sample consisted of peripheral blood. The receptors were gathered from a woman in her fifties or sixties with COVID-19, enrolled during active disease.

The genes are TRBV6-5 and TRBJ2-1; D might be TRBD1 (7 bases). Looked up from germline, CDR1 is MNHEY and CDR2 is SVGAGI. The CDR3 covers 13 residues. Trimming shortened V by 7 bases and J by 9 bases, and 16 bases separated the two germline ends. This CDR3 reads CASNGGGGVEQFF. For the CDR3, the DNA is TGTGCCAGCAACGGAGGGGGCGGGGTTGAGCAGTTCTTC.

The chain joins TRBV19 to TRBJ2-3, with TRBD2 matching over 8 bases. J lost 6 bases, V lost 2 bases, and 22 bases had no gene match. The germline V gene has CDR1 LNHDA and CDR2 SQIVND (reference sequence). The CDR3 extends over 20 amino acids. For the CDR3, the DNA is TGTGCCAGTAGTATAAACTCCGGGACTAGAACTTATCAGCCGGGGGATACGCAGTATTTT. Translation: CASSINSGTRTYQPGDTQYF.

The genes are TRBV4-1 and TRBJ2-7; 8 bases map to TRBD1. Germline assignment: CDR1 MGHRA and CDR2 YSYEKL. With V trimmed by 2 bases and J by 1 base, 7 bases remained unmatched. The CDR3 is made up of 16 amino acids. The CDR3 DNA reads as TGCGCCAGCAGCCAACACTTGACAGGGGCATCCTACGAGCAGTACTTC. Protein product: CASSQHLTGASYEQYF.

This clone has just one count. J is TRBJ2-1 and V is TRBV27, with 9 bases fitting TRBD1. Germline V gives CDR1 MNHEY, CDR2 SMNVEV (reference sequence). Unmatched junction bases numbered 10, after V lost 4 bases and J lost 6 bases. The CDR3 runs to 16 residues. CDR3 DNA: TGTGCCAGCAGTTCGGCCCCGGGACAGGGCCGCAATGAGCAGTTCTTC. Protein sequence: CASSSAPGQGRNEQFF.

J is TRBJ1-1 and V is TRBV29-1; TRBD1 matches at 7 bases. CDR3 length equals 14 residues. Germline CDR1 SQVTM, CDR2 ANQGSEA. V lost 4 bases, J lost 3 bases, and 8 bases stayed unmatched. The CDR3 nucleotides read TGCAGCGTTGGAGGAGGGGGCGTCGACACTGAAGCTTTCTTT. Translated, it gives CSVGGGGVDTEAFF.

V is TRBV19 and J is TRBJ2-6, with TRBD2 matching 13 bases. The CDR3 consists of 19 residues. Germline loops: CDR1 LNHDA, CDR2 SQIVND (reference sequence). V was clipped by 4 bases and J by 0 bases; unmatched bases: 6. The CDR3 DNA sequence: TGTGCCAGTAGTACCGGACTAGCGGGGGTTATCTCTGGGGCCAACGTCCTGACTTTC. Its protein product is CASSTGLAGVISGANVLTF. The full variable domain, with the rest looked up from reference TRBV19 and TRBJ2-6, is DGGITQSPKYLFRKEGQNVTLSCEQNLNHDAMYWYRQDPGQGLRLIYYSQIVNDFQKGDIAEGYSVSREKKESFPLTVTSAQKNPTAFYLCASSTGLAGVISGANVLTFGAGSRLTVL.

This clone was recorded once. The chain links TRBV18 to TRBJ2-5, with D unclear. V lost 1 base to trimming and J lost 5 bases, with 5 bases between them. CDR3 length: 12 amino acids. Germline CDR1 KGHSH, CDR2 LQKENI. This chain's CDR3 is CASSPRGETQYF. The CDR3 coding sequence is TGTGCCAGCTCACCACGAGGTGAGACCCAGTACTTC.

This clone was seen only a few times. This chain connects TRBV30 to TRBJ1-5; 7 nucleotides agree with TRBD1. This CDR3 is built from 14 residues. In germline, CDR1 is GTSNPN, CDR2 SVGIG (reference sequence). After removal of 1 base from V and 5 bases from J, the junction contained 5 bases not matched to a gene. The CDR3 DNA is TGTGCCTGGAGTGCGGGACAGCCTCATCAGCCCCAGCATTTT. It yields the protein CAWSAGQPHQPQHF.

This chain uses TRBV11-2 with TRBJ2-2; 10 bases line up with TRBD2. Losses at the gene ends were 6 bases for V and 3 bases for J; bases not matched to a gene: 7. Per the germline V gene, CDR1 is SGHAT and CDR2 is FQNNGV. This CDR3 has 16 residues. The CDR3 DNA reads as TGTGCCAGCAGAGCGGGACTAGCGCTTCACACCGGGGAGCTGTTTTTT. Amino acids: CASRAGLALHTGELFF.

CDR3 sequence: CASSKGAMNTEAFF. The CDR3 nucleotides are TGTGCCAGTAGTAAGGGGGCGATGAACACTGAAGCTTTCTTT. This chain uses TRBV19 with TRBJ1-1, with TRBD1 identical over 7 bases. V shed 4 bases, J shed 0 bases, and the junction held 2 bases outside the gene matches. CDR1 is LNHDA and CDR2 is SQIVND in the germline V gene (reference sequence). This CDR3 is built from 14 residues.

With respect to this clone: A junction boundary mismatches the germline segment, possibly from a read error. This chain uses TRBV5-6 with TRBJ2-2; D remains ambiguous. This CDR3 region has 11 residues. The germline V gene has CDR1 SGHDT and CDR2 YYEEEE. CDR3 loop: CASSLAGELFF. CDR3 nucleotides: TGTGCCAGCAGCTTGGCCGGTGAGCTGTTTTTT.

The chain is built from TRBV6-6 and TRBJ2-7; 7 nucleotides match TRBD1. Trimming took 6 bases from V and 0 from J; bases not matched to a gene: 5. The CDR3 has 14 residues. The V gene's germline CDR1 is MNHNY and CDR2 SVGAGI (reference sequence). The CDR3 DNA follows: TGTGCCAGCAGGCAGGGGGAGAGCTCCTACGAGCAGTACTTC. It is translated as CASRQGESSYEQYF.

CDR3 residues: CASSSQGYNEQFF. The CDR3, as DNA: TGTGCCAGCAGTTCCCAGGGGTACAATGAGCAGTTCTTC. The chain is built from TRBV6-6 and TRBJ2-1, with D perhaps TRBD1 (6 bases). The germline V and J ends were trimmed by 4 bases and 4 bases, with 8 bases remaining between them. Germline V lookup: CDR1 MNHNY, CDR2 SVGAGI (reference sequence). The CDR3 is 13 residues long.

The chain is built from TRBV6-5 and TRBJ1-2; 7 bases line up with TRBD1. Trimming removed 5 bases from V and 5 bases from J; junction bases left unmatched: 11. The CDR3 loop spans 15 amino acids. Per the germline V gene, CDR1 is MNHEY and CDR2 is SVGAGI. The CDR3 nucleotides are TGTGCCAGCAGTCCTGCCGGGACAGAACCGTATGGCTACACCTTC. It is translated as CASSPAGTEPYGYTF.

This chain connects TRBV11-3 to TRBJ2-2, with 9 positions matching TRBD1. The CDR3 is made up of 17 amino acids. CDR1 is SGHNT, CDR2 YENEEA, per germline. V shed 6 bases, J shed 5 bases, and the junction held 13 bases outside the gene matches. This chain's CDR3 is CASSPNTGGAGTGELFF. The CDR3 coding sequence is TGTGCCAGCAGTCCAAACACAGGGGGCGCCGGAACCGGGGAGCTGTTTTTT.

V and J are TRBV14 and TRBJ1-4; D may be TRBD1 (6 bases). The CDR3 has 12 amino acids. The germline V gene has CDR1 SGHDN and CDR2 FVKESK. V dropped 7 bases and J dropped 11 bases, with 14 bases sitting between them. The CDR3 nucleotides read TGTGCCAGCAACCACAGGGATCAGAAACTGTTTTTT. Residues: CASNHRDQKLFF.

V gene TRBV7-2 combines with J gene TRBJ2-7; possible D gene TRBD1, 6 bases. This CDR3 contains 15 residues. The germline V and J ends were trimmed by 5 bases and 5 bases, with 19 bases remaining between them. Germline V gene lookup returns CDR1 SGHTA and CDR2 FQGNSA. The CDR3 bases are TGTGCCAGCAGCGTACTCACAGGGCACAGGGACGAGCAGTACTTC. Residues: CASSVLTGHRDEQYF.

The chain employs TRBV11-1 and TRBJ2-7, with TRBD2 matching over 7 bases. CDR1 SGHAT and CDR2 FQDESV come from the germline V gene (reference sequence). The CDR3 consists of 14 residues. V gave up 5 bases and J gave up 0 bases; unmatched junction bases: 4. As DNA, the CDR3 is TGTGCCAGCAGCCCTCCGGGGGGCTCCTACGAGCAGTACTTC. It codes for CASSPPGGSYEQYF. The full variable domain, in which reference TRBV11-1 and TRBJ2-7 provide the parts outside the CDR3, is EAEVAQSPRYKITEKSQAVAFWCDPISGHATLYWYRQILGQGPELLVQFQDESVVDDSQLPKDRFSAERLKGVDSTLKIQPAELGDSAMYLCASSPPGGSYEQYFGPGTRLTVT.

The J gene is TRBJ1-1, the V gene TRBV11-3; 9 bases agree with TRBD1. This CDR3 has 16 residues. V lost 5 bases, J lost 3 bases, and 10 bases stayed unmatched. Germline loops: CDR1 SGHNT, CDR2 YENEEA. The CDR3, as DNA: TGTGCCAGCAGCCTGGGAACGGGACAGGGCTACACTGAAGCTTTCTTT. This sequence encodes CASSLGTGQGYTEAFF.

The rearrangement joins TRBV11-3 to TRBJ2-2, with 7 bases fitting TRBD1. This CDR3 is 14 amino acids long. Looked up from germline, CDR1 is SGHNT and CDR2 is YENEEA. The ends lost 5 bases at V and 7 bases at J; junction bases unmatched: 7. CDR3 amino acids: CASSTGQRNGELFF. DNA of the CDR3: TGTGCCAGCAGCACGGGACAGAGGAACGGGGAGCTGTTTTTT.

The gene calls are TRBV28 and TRBJ1-3; a possible D gene is TRBD1 (6 bases). This CDR3 comprises 16 residues. V dropped 4 bases and J dropped 0 bases, with 13 bases sitting between them. From germline, CDR1 is MDHEN and CDR2 SYDVKM. The CDR3 protein is CASSSPTGDSGNTIYF. As DNA, the CDR3 is TGTGCCAGCAGTTCACCGACAGGCGACTCTGGAAACACCATATATTTT.

The gene calls are TRBV19 and TRBJ1-2; no reliable D call. This CDR3 has 14 residues. The germline V gene encodes CDR1 LNHDA and CDR2 SQIVND (reference sequence). The V gene lost 6 bases and the J gene lost 6 bases, with 17 bases spanning the gap. CDR3 sequence (DNA): TGTGCCAGTAGCCCGGACTCGGCACATGATGGCTACACCTTC. Encoded protein: CASSPDSAHDGYTF.

V is TRBV4-3 and J is TRBJ2-7, with 8 bases fitting TRBD2. J gave up 3 bases and V 2 bases, and 15 bases lay outside the gene matches. The CDR3 is made up of 18 amino acids. Germline assignment: CDR1 LGHNA and CDR2 YSLEER. The CDR3 reads CASSQKGPGTAGGYEQYF. As DNA, the CDR3 is TGCGCCAGCAGCCAAAAGGGCCCGGGGACCGCGGGGGGCTACGAGCAGTACTTC.

V is TRBV25-1 and J is TRBJ1-6, with a weak D call TRBD1 (5 bases). Germline CDR1 MGHDK, CDR2 SYGVNS. Deletions cut 7 bases from V and 5 bases from J, with 12 bases between. This CDR3 is 14 amino acids long. CDR3 in DNA: TGTGCCAGCACTGGGGGGGGGAATAATTCACCCCTCCACTTT. Protein: CASTGGGNNSPLHF.

The chain is built from TRBV13 and TRBJ1-1; D is undetermined. Germline values: CDR1 PRHDT, CDR2 FYEKMQ (reference sequence). The CDR3 sequence is 12 residues long. Deletions cut 2 bases from V and 2 bases from J, with 3 bases between. CDR3 nucleotide sequence: TGTGCCAGCAGCTTATCTAACACTGAAGCTTTCTTT. Protein product: CASSLSNTEAFF.

The chain couples TRBV19 to TRBJ1-2; TRBD1 matches at 8 bases. The CDR3 runs to 17 residues. Trimming cost V 5 bases and J 2 bases; bases outside gene matches: 13. CDR1 and CDR2 from the germline V gene are LNHDA and SQIVND (reference sequence). The CDR3 loop is CASSPVGTGLRNYGYTF. The DNA of the CDR3 is TGTGCCAGTAGTCCAGTCGGGACAGGCCTAAGGAACTATGGCTACACCTTC.

The chain employs TRBV3-1 (or the pseudogene TRBV3-2) and TRBJ1-5; TRBD1 might be the D (6 bases). Germline V gene lookup returns CDR1 LGHDT and CDR2 YNNKEL (reference sequence). Trimming took 4 bases from V and 7 from J, leaving 17 bases between them. The CDR3 sequence is 15 residues long. The CDR3 DNA reads as TGTGCCAGCAGCCCATACAGGGAAGGGAGCCAGCCCCAGCATTTT. Its protein is CASSPYREGSQPQHF.

The J gene is TRBJ2-1, the V gene TRBV9; 7 positions match TRBD1. The V gene end was trimmed by 2 bases and the J gene end by 4 bases; junction bases not matched to a gene: 6. The CDR3 length is 15 residues. The germline CDR1 and CDR2 sequences are SGDLS and YYNGEE. As DNA, the CDR3 is TGTGCCAGCAGCGTCACAGGGGTCTATTACAATGAGCAGTTCTTC. It encodes CASSVTGVYYNEQFF.

The chain recombines TRBV19 with TRBJ1-6; D is perhaps TRBD1 (5 bases). The V end was cut by 9 bases, the J end by 0 bases, with 12 bases between. Germline V lookup: CDR1 LNHDA, CDR2 SQIVND (reference sequence). This CDR3 comprises 15 residues. Written as DNA, the CDR3 is TGTGCCAGCGGGACTCGTAGCTCCTATAATTCACCCCTCCACTTT. Encoded protein: CASGTRSSYNSPLHF. Looking up the rest from reference TRBV19 and TRBJ1-6 gives the full variable domain: DGGITQSPKYLFRKEGQNVTLSCEQNLNHDAMYWYRQDPGQGLRLIYYSQIVNDFQKGDIAEGYSVSREKKESFPLTVTSAQKNPTAFYLCASGTRSSYNSPLHFGNGTRLTVT.